These T cell receptor beta chains were read from a single sample in a study of blood T cell repertoires in COVID-19. Clones were read by immunoSEQ multiplex PCR, and TCRdb kept only the in-frame ones, dropping some. The top ten clones hold about 4% of a sample with fewer than 250,000 clones, 88% of them seen once. Sequenced input: PBMCs or T cells enriched from blood (not recorded which). The receptors were sampled from a woman aged 25 to 39 who had been exposed to COVID-19. Each CDR3 is given with its conserved first and last residue. D genes are given only for firm matches. Clone size is stated in some rows and not others, as once, few, many or a class when expanded.

j_call d_call clone_size v_call cdr3_aa cdr3_nt
TRBJ2-3 TRBD2 - TRBV18 CASSPSLTSGRRDTQYF TGTGCCAGCTCACCTTCACTGACTAGCGGGAGAAGAGATACGCAGTATTTT
TRBJ1-1 TRBD1 few TRBV5-1 CASSSRIPGQGRLGTEAFF TGCGCCAGCAGCTCACGGATTCCGGGACAGGGGAGGTTGGGCACTGAAGCTTTCTTT
TRBJ1-1 - - TRBV9 CASGGGVYAEAFF TGTGCCAGCGGGGGAGGCGTTTACGCTGAAGCTTTCTTT
TRBJ2-5 TRBD2 - TRBV7-9 CASRPGLAVQETQYF TGTGCCAGCAGACCGGGACTAGCGGTCCAAGAGACCCAGTACTTC
TRBJ2-7 - - TRBV10-1 CASSSGHRYEQYF TGCGCCAGCAGTTCGGGACACCGCTACGAGCAGTACTTC
TRBJ2-1 - - TRBV9 CASSVEPKRRGGSSYNEQFF TGTGCCAGCAGCGTAGAACCCAAGCGGAGGGGGGGCAGCTCCTACAATGAGCAGTTCTTC
TRBJ2-2 TRBD1 few TRBV27 CASSLRGRGTGELFF TGTGCCAGCAGCCTCAGGGGGCGCGGTACCGGGGAGCTGTTTTTT
TRBJ1-2 - - TRBV29-1 CSVEERLYGYTF TGCAGCGTTGAGGAACGACTCTATGGCTACACCTTC
TRBJ2-3 TRBD2 - TRBV5-4 CASSLRLAGGPRRIDTQYF TGTGCCAGCAGCTTGAGGCTAGCGGGAGGGCCGAGAAGGATAGATACGCAGTATTTT
TRBJ1-1 TRBD1 - TRBV28 CASRTPGQMNTEAFF TGTGCCAGCAGGACTCCGGGACAGATGAACACTGAAGCTTTCTTT
TRBJ2-5 TRBD2 - TRBV6-5 CASTPLAGVRETQYF TGTGCCAGCACCCCTCTAGCGGGAGTTCGCGAGACCCAGTACTTC
TRBJ2-7 - - TRBV6-4 CASSDSRGEQYF TGTGCCAGCAGTGACTCCAGGGGTGAGCAGTACTTC
TRBJ1-1 TRBD1 - TRBV12-3/TRBV12-4 CASSPYRGAGAFF TGTGCCAGCAGTCCCTACAGGGGCGCGGGGGCTTTCTTT
TRBJ2-7 TRBD2 - TRBV6-2/TRBV6-3 CASSYSGTSGTDF TGTGCCAGCAGTTACTCCGGGACTAGCGGGACTGACTTC
TRBJ1-2 TRBD1 - TRBV5-1 CASSLRRGPDYGYTF TGCGCCAGCAGCTTACGCAGGGGGCCAGACTATGGCTACACCTTC
TRBJ2-7 TRBD1 - TRBV14 CASSQEGTGYSEQYF TGTGCCAGCAGCCAAGAAGGGACAGGGTATTCCGAGCAGTACTTC
TRBJ2-1 - - TRBV7-9 CASSLGLSYNEQFF TGTGCCAGCAGCTTAGGACTCAGTTACAATGAGCAGTTCTTC
TRBJ2-3 - - TRBV7-9 CASSSREKLTDTQYF TGTGCCAGCAGCTCCCGGGAGAAACTCACAGATACGCAGTATTTT
TRBJ2-4 TRBD1 once TRBV19 CASSIGTGGIAKNIQYF TGTGCCAGTAGTATAGGGACAGGGGGCATCGCCAAAAACATTCAGTACTTC
TRBJ1-1 TRBD1 - TRBV30 CAWSVDRVRTEAFF TGTGCCTGGAGTGTAGACAGGGTTCGGACTGAAGCTTTCTTT
TRBJ2-1 TRBD2 - TRBV11-3 CASSRGLAGGHNEQFF TGTGCCAGCAGCAGAGGACTAGCGGGAGGGCACAATGAGCAGTTCTTC
TRBJ1-6 - - TRBV28 CASSSDSPNSPLHF TGTGCCAGCAGTTCCGACAGTCCTAATTCACCCCTCCACTTT
TRBJ1-1 - - TRBV30 CAWSVGGDRASAFF TGTGCCTGGAGTGTGGGAGGGGATCGTGCTTCGGCTTTCTTT
TRBJ2-3 - - TRBV30 CAWSVPRGTDTQYF TGTGCCTGGAGTGTACCGAGGGGGACAGATACGCAGTATTTT
TRBJ2-7 TRBD1 - TRBV7-9 CASSLTPGTGAEQYF TGTGCCAGCAGCTTAACGCCCGGGACAGGGGCCGAGCAGTACTTC
TRBJ1-5 - - TRBV5-5 CASSLAPTRVVQPQHF TGTGCCAGCAGCCTCGCGCCTACACGGGTCGTTCAGCCCCAGCATTTT
TRBJ2-2 - - TRBV7-2 CASSRLASAGELFF TGTGCCAGCAGCCGGCTAGCAAGCGCCGGGGAGCTGTTTTTT
TRBJ2-4 TRBD2 - TRBV19 CASSTSSGIIKNIQYF TGTGCCAGTAGTACCTCTAGCGGGATCATAAAAAACATTCAGTACTTC
TRBJ1-2 - - TRBV9 CASSVAAQGIDYGYTF TGTGCCAGCAGCGTAGCTGCACAGGGTATCGACTATGGCTACACCTTC
TRBJ2-7 TRBD1 once TRBV20-1 CSAGGQGNYEQYF TGCAGTGCTGGTGGACAGGGAAATTACGAGCAGTACTTC
TRBJ1-2 - - TRBV2 CASSATNYGYTF TGTGCCAGCAGTGCGACAAACTATGGCTACACCTTC
TRBJ2-3 - - TRBV2 CVSSELRVSVDTQYF TGTGTCAGCAGTGAACTCAGGGTTTCAGTAGATACGCAGTATTTT
TRBJ2-7 - - TRBV7-9 CASSLVEGKQYF TGTGCCAGCAGCTTAGTGGAGGGGAAGCAGTACTTC
TRBJ1-5 TRBD1 few TRBV19 CASSISGGSNQPQHF TGTGCCAGTAGTATCTCAGGGGGAAGCAATCAGCCCCAGCATTTT
TRBJ1-2 - - TRBV30 CAWTHLYGYTF TGTGCCTGGACACATCTTTATGGCTACACCTTC
TRBJ2-2 TRBD2 - TRBV5-1 CASSLDSSGSAGELFF TGCGCCAGCAGCTTGGATTCTAGCGGGAGTGCCGGGGAGCTGTTTTTT
TRBJ1-3 TRBD1 - TRBV18 CASSPRTTGTINSGNTIYF TGTGCCAGCTCACCTAGGACGACAGGGACAATTAACTCTGGAAACACCATATATTTT
TRBJ1-4 - - TRBV29-1 CSVEDRGEEKLFF TGCAGCGTTGAAGACAGGGGAGAGGAAAAACTGTTTTTT